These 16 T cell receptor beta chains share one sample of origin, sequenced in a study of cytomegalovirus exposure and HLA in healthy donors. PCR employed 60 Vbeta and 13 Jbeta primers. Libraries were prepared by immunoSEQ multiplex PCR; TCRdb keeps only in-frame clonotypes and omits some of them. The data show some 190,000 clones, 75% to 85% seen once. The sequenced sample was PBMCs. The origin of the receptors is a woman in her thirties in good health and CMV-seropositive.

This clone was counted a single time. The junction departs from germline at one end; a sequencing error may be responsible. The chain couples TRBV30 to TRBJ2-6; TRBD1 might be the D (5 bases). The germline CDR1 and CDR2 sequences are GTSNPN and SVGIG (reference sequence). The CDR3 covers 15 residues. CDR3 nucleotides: TGTGCCTGGAGTGTACACCTCTCTGGGGCCAACGGCCTGACTTTC. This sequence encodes CAWSVHLSGANGLTF.

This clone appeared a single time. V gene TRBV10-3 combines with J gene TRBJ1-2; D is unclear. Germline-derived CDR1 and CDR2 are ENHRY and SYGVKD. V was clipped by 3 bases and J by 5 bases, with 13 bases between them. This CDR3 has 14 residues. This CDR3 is CAISELGGPYGYTF. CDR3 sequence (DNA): TGTGCCATCAGTGAACTGGGAGGGCCTTATGGCTACACCTTC.

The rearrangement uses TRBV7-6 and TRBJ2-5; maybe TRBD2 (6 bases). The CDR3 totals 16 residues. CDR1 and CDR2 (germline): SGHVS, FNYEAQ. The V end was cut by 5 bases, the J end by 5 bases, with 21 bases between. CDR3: CASSSRDSRSGETQYF. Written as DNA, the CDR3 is TGTGCCAGCAGCAGCCGGGACTCGAGAAGCGGGGAGACCCAGTACTTC.

The CDR3, as DNA: TGTGCCAGCTCACCACAGTCGCAGGATGAGCAGTTCTTC. Protein: CASSPQSQDEQFF. This rearrangement joins TRBV18 to TRBJ2-1; no firm D call. The CDR3 loop spans 13 amino acids. V was clipped by 1 base and J by 8 bases, with 9 bases between them. Germline-derived CDR1 and CDR2 are KGHSH and LQKENI.

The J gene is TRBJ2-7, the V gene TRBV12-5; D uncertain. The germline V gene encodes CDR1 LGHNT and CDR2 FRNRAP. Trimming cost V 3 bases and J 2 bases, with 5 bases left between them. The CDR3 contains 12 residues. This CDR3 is CASGFHTYEQYF. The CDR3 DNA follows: TGTGCTAGTGGTTTTCACACCTACGAGCAGTACTTC.

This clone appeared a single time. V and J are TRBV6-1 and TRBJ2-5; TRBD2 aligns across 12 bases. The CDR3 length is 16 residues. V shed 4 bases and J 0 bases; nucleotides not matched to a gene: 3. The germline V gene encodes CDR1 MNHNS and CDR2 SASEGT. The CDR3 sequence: CASSGTSGEYQETQYF. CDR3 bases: TGTGCCAGCAGTGGGACTAGCGGGGAGTACCAAGAGACCCAGTACTTC.

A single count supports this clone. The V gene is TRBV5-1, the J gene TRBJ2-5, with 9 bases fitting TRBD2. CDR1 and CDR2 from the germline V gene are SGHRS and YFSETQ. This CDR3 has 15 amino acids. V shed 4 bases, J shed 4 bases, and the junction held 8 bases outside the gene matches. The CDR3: CASSGGGVPLETQYF. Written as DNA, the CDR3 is TGCGCCAGCAGCGGCGGGGGGGTCCCCTTAGAGACCCAGTACTTC.

The CDR3 spells CASSQDKGDTQYF. The CDR3 DNA is TGTGCCAGCAGCCAAGATAAGGGGGATACGCAGTATTTT. J is TRBJ2-3 and V is TRBV4-2; D might be TRBD1 (5 bases). This CDR3 is 13 amino acids long. V was shortened by 0 bases and J by 6 bases, with 7 bases between the two germline ends. Germline assignment: CDR1 LGHNA and CDR2 YNFKEQ.

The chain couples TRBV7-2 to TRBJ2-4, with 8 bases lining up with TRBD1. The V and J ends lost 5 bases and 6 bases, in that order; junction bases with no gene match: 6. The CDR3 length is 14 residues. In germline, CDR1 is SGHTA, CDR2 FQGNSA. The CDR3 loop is CASSLRGRINIQYF. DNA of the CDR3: TGTGCCAGCAGCCTCAGGGGGCGCATAAACATTCAGTACTTC.

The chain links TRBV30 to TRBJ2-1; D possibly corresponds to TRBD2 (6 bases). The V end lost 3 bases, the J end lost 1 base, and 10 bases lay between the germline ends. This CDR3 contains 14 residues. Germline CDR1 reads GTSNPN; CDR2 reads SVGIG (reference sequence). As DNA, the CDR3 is TGTGCCTGGAGGGGTAGCGGATCCTACAATGAGCAGTTCTTC. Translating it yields CAWRGSGSYNEQFF. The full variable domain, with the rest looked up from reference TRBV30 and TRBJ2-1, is SQTIHQWPATLVQPVGSPLSLECTVEGTSNPNLYWYRQAAGRGLQLLFYSVGIGQISSEVPQNLSASRPQDRQFILSSKKLLLSDSGFYLCAWRGSGSYNEQFFGPGTRLTVL.

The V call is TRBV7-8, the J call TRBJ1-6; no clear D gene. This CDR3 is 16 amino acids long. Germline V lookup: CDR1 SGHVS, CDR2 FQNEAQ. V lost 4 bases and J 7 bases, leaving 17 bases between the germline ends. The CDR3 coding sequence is TGTGCCAGCAGCTCCCTTGCCGGCAGGAGGAATTCACCCCTCCACTTT. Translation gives CASSSLAGRRNSPLHF.

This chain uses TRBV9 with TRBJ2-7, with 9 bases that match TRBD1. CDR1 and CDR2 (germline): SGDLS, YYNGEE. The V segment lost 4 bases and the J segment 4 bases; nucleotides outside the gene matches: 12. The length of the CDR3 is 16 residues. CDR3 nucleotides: TGTGCCAGCAGCCCCATCCGGGACAGGGCCTTTTACGAGCAGTACTTC. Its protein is CASSPIRDRAFYEQYF.

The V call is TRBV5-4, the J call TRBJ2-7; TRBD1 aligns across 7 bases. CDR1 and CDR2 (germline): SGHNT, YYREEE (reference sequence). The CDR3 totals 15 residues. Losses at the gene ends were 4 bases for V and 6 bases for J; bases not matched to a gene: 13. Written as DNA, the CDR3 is TGTGCCAGCAGCCGCCGGACAGGAGCCTCTTCCGAGCAGTACTTC. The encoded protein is CASSRRTGASSEQYF.

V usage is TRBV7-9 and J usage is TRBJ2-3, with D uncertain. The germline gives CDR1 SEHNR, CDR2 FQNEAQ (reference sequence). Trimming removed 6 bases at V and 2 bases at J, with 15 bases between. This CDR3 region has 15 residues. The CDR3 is CASRPTRYNTDTQYF. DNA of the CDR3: TGTGCCAGCAGACCCACCCGATACAACACAGATACGCAGTATTTT.

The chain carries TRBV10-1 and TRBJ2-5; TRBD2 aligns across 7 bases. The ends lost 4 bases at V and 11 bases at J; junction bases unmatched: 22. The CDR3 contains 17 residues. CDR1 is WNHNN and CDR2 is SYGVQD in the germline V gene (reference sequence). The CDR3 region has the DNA TGCGCCAGCAGTGTCGTTGAGGGAGGGAGACTACTACGGGAGCAGTACTTC. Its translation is CASSVVEGGRLLREQYF.

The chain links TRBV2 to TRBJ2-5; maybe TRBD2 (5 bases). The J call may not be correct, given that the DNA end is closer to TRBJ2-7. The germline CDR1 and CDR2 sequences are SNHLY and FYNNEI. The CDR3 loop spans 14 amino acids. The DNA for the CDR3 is TGTGCCAGCAGCTTACTACGGGGATCCTACGAGCAGTACTTC. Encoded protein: CASSLLRGSYEQYF.